The 2 T cell receptor beta chains given below trace back to one sample, sequenced in a study of early T cells in non-severe SARS-CoV-2 infection. TCRdb recomputed calls from the 5' RACE reads with MiXCR, one row per CDR3 protein. The table includes some 34,000 distinct CDR3 sequences, 9.9% detected once. Specimen: whole blood. Every receptor here comes from an adult who was a healthcare worker with PCR-confirmed SARS-CoV-2 infection or an uninfected control (not recorded which).

A few counts support this clonotype. The V and J genes are TRBV12-3 or TRBV12-4 and TRBJ1-4; a weak D match, TRBD1 (5 bases). This CDR3 has 14 amino acids. V gave up 5 bases and J gave up 2 bases, with 9 bases separating them. CDR3 bases: TGTGCCAGCAGTCGGGGGTCGACTAATGAAAAACTGTTTTTT. This translates into CASSRGSTNEKLFF.

The rearrangement uses TRBV12-3 or TRBV12-4 and TRBJ1-1; a possible D gene is TRBD1 (6 bases). V lost 4 bases, J lost 4 bases, and 13 bases lay in between. CDR3 length: 14 residues. CDR3 loop: CASSYREGSTEAFF. In DNA form, the CDR3 reads TGTGCCAGCAGTTACAGGGAAGGGAGCACTGAAGCTTTCTTT.